The 20 T cell receptor beta chains listed next were all sequenced from one sample in a study of control samples from healthy donors and cancer patients. The data were produced by immunoSEQ multiplex PCR, yet TCRdb's version contains in-frame clones alone and is incomplete. Among 100,000 to 150,000 clones listed, approximately 84% were seen once. Sequenced: blood. Source of these receptors: a man younger than 35 in good health.

V gene TRBV2 combines with J gene TRBJ2-4; TRBD2 agrees at 7 bases. This CDR3 has 13 residues. From germline, CDR1 is SNHLY and CDR2 FYNNEI. V was pared by 7 bases and J by 8 bases, with 8 bases of the junction left unmatched. This CDR3 reads CASNSLAGDIQYF. In DNA form, the CDR3 reads TGTGCCAGCAATTCCCTGGCGGGGGACATTCAGTACTTC.

This clone came up many times. The chain joins TRBV5-1 to TRBJ2-1, with a possible D match to TRBD2 (6 bases). The CDR3 runs 16 residues. V was shortened by 1 base and J by 4 bases, with 15 bases between the two germline ends. Germline V gene sequence: CDR1 SGHRS, CDR2 YFSETQ. CDR3 residues: CASSLSLADIYNEQFF. CDR3 coding DNA: TGCGCCAGCAGCTTGAGCTTAGCGGATATATACAATGAGCAGTTCTTC.

J is TRBJ2-5 and V is TRBV28; TRBD1 aligns across 7 bases. The CDR3 loop spans 14 amino acids. After removal of 4 bases from V and 6 bases from J, the junction contained 8 bases not matched to a gene. Germline CDR1 MDHEN, CDR2 SYDVKM. The CDR3: CASSSDRALQTQYF. For the CDR3, the DNA is TGTGCCAGCAGTTCCGACAGGGCTTTACAGACCCAGTACTTC.

The chain recombines TRBV18 with TRBJ1-5, with D perhaps TRBD1 (5 bases). V was shortened by 5 bases and J by 6 bases, with 20 bases between the two germline ends. Germline loops: CDR1 KGHSH, CDR2 LQKENI. The CDR3 consists of 16 residues. CDR3 DNA: TGTGCCAGCTCAGCCGGAGGGGCATTCGAAAGTCAGCCCCAGCATTTT. Its translation: CASSAGGAFESQPQHF.

The chain has TRBV7-3 and TRBJ1-1; D unclear. V was trimmed by 5 bases and J by 1 base, leaving 11 bases between them. Germline loops: CDR1 SGHTA, CDR2 FQGTGA. This CDR3 is built from 14 residues. The CDR3 DNA reads as TGTGCCAGCAGCCAAGAACGGGAGAACACTGAAGCTTTCTTT. Amino acids: CASSQERENTEAFF.

The V call is TRBV12-3 or TRBV12-4, the J call TRBJ1-1; the D gene is possibly TRBD1 (5 bases). The CDR3 totals 13 residues. The ends were cut back, 5 bases at V and 1 base at J, with 8 bases in the middle. The CDR3 DNA reads as TGTGCCAGCAGTGTGGACACGAACACTGAAGCTTTCTTT. Protein product: CASSVDTNTEAFF.

The V call is TRBV6-5, the J call TRBJ2-7; TRBD1 matches at 7 bases. Germline assignment: CDR1 MNHEY and CDR2 SVGAGI. CDR3 length: 14 amino acids. V was pared by 5 bases and J by 4 bases, with 8 bases of the junction left unmatched. As DNA, the CDR3 is TGTGCCAGCAGTACCCGGGACAGCCTTTACGAGCAGTACTTC. It specifies CASSTRDSLYEQYF.

The V gene is TRBV3-1 (or the pseudogene TRBV3-2), the J gene TRBJ2-3, with TRBD2 identical over 10 bases. This CDR3 has 17 residues. V trimming: 2 bases; J trimming: 0 bases; junction bases outside the gene matches: 5. Germline CDR1 and CDR2: LGHDT and YNNKEL (reference sequence). The DNA for the CDR3 is TGTGCCAGCAGCCAATCGACTAGCGGGTGGAGCACAGATACGCAGTATTTT. Residues: CASSQSTSGWSTDTQYF.

The J gene is TRBJ2-4, the V gene TRBV29-1; the D gene is possibly TRBD1 (5 bases). The ends were cut back, 2 bases at V and 14 bases at J, with 13 bases in the middle. Germline V gives CDR1 SQVTM, CDR2 ANQGSEA. The CDR3 loop spans 11 amino acids. The CDR3 protein is CSVEIQGIEYF. For the CDR3, the DNA is TGCAGCGTTGAAATTCAGGGAATCGAGTACTTC.

The J gene is TRBJ2-1, the V gene TRBV9; 9 bases line up with TRBD2. CDR3 length: 19 amino acids. The V gene end was trimmed by 0 bases and the J gene end by 0 bases; junction bases not matched to a gene: 10. The germline V gene encodes CDR1 SGDLS and CDR2 YYNGEE. The CDR3: CASSVGVLAGKNSYNEQFF. In DNA, the CDR3 is TGTGCCAGCAGCGTAGGGGTCCTAGCGGGAAAAAACTCCTACAATGAGCAGTTCTTC.

This clone was observed once. CDR3 bases: TGTGCCAGCCGCCGTTCAACTAATGAAAAACTGTTTTTT. It codes for CASRRSTNEKLFF. V and J are TRBV7-3 and TRBJ1-4, with no clear D. The CDR3 spans 13 residues. V was pared by 8 bases and J by 0 bases, with 7 bases between. CDR1 is SGHTA and CDR2 is FQGTGA in the germline V gene.

This clone was seen just once. V usage is TRBV3-1 (or the pseudogene TRBV3-2) and J usage is TRBJ1-5; D might be TRBD1 (5 bases). The germline V and J ends were trimmed by 4 bases and 5 bases, with 12 bases remaining between them. Germline lookup yields CDR1 LGHDT and CDR2 YNNKEL (reference sequence). The CDR3 runs 14 residues. In nucleotides, the CDR3 is TGTGCCAGCAGCCTAGGCTCAGGGCATCAGCCCCAGCATTTT. As protein: CASSLGSGHQPQHF.

The chain has TRBV18 and TRBJ1-4, with unresolved D. V shed 4 bases and J shed 4 bases, with 16 bases lying between them. This CDR3 is 16 amino acids long. The germline gives CDR1 KGHSH, CDR2 LQKENI. The CDR3 is CASSLIPTPNNEKLFF. CDR3 bases: TGTGCCAGCTCACTTATCCCGACACCTAATAATGAAAAACTGTTTTTT.

The chain has TRBV5-1 and TRBJ2-2; D remains ambiguous. The CDR3 is 13 amino acids. V was clipped by 0 bases and J by 4 bases, with 4 bases between them. CDR1 and CDR2 (germline): SGHRS, YFSETQ. CDR3 in DNA: TGCGCCAGCAGCTTGGATGGCACCGGGGAGCTGTTTTTT. Its translation is CASSLDGTGELFF.

J is TRBJ2-1 and V is TRBV27, with 8 bases fitting TRBD1. The germline V gene has CDR1 MNHEY and CDR2 SMNVEV (reference sequence). This CDR3 has 16 residues. After removal of 7 bases from V and 7 bases from J, the junction contained 15 bases not matched to a gene. CDR3 amino acids: CASITHAGTGINEQFF. The CDR3 DNA reads TGTGCCAGCATCACACACGCCGGGACAGGCATTAATGAGCAGTTCTTC.

This clone came up a few times. This chain uses TRBV14 with TRBJ2-2; a weak D match, TRBD1 (6 bases). Germline CDR1 reads SGHDN; CDR2 reads FVKESK. The ends were cut back, 4 bases at V and 4 bases at J, with 13 bases in the middle. The CDR3 sequence is 15 residues long. The DNA of the CDR3 is TGTGCCAGCAGCCCGTCCGGGACAATCACCGGGGAGCTGTTTTTT. Residues: CASSPSGTITGELFF.

Ten or more counts support this clone. V usage is TRBV11-2 and J usage is TRBJ2-5; D gene ambiguous. CDR1 is SGHAT, CDR2 FQNNGV, per germline. This CDR3 contains 12 residues. Trimming removed 5 bases at V and 3 bases at J, with 7 bases between. The CDR3 DNA is TGTGCCAGCAGCCGAGTGAAAGAGACCCAGTACTTC. Protein sequence: CASSRVKETQYF. Based on the CDR3 plus reference TRBV11-2 and TRBJ2-5, the full variable domain is EAGVAQSPRYKIIEKRQSVAFWCNPISGHATLYWYQQILGQGPKLLIQFQNNGVVDDSQLPKDRFSAERLKGVDSTLKIQPAKLEDSAVYLCASSRVKETQYFGPGTRLLVL.

Only one count was recorded for this clone. This chain uses TRBV10-3 with TRBJ2-1; 8 bases line up with TRBD2. Unmatched junction bases numbered 7, after V lost 6 bases and J lost 3 bases. CDR3 length: 15 residues. CDR1 and CDR2 (germline): ENHRY, SYGVKD. CDR3 region: CAISQGGLGYNEQFF. CDR3 sequence (DNA): TGTGCCATCAGCCAAGGGGGACTAGGCTACAATGAGCAGTTCTTC.

This clone was recorded only once. The chain recombines TRBV5-6 with TRBJ1-1; D is unresolved. Trimming cost V 0 bases and J 5 bases, with 8 bases left between them. Germline-derived CDR1 and CDR2 are SGHDT and YYEEEE. The CDR3 is made up of 13 amino acids. CDR3: CASSLDRQTEAFF. The CDR3 bases are TGTGCCAGCAGCTTGGACAGACAAACTGAAGCTTTCTTT.

The J gene is TRBJ1-2, the V gene TRBV6-5; 10 bases map to TRBD1. J was trimmed by 0 bases and V by 8 bases; bases with no gene match: 3. CDR3 length equals 14 residues. CDR1 and CDR2 from the germline V gene are MNHEY and SVGAGI. The CDR3 here is CASQGQGTNYGYTF. CDR3 DNA sequence: TGTGCCAGCCAGGGACAGGGGACTAACTATGGCTACACCTTC.